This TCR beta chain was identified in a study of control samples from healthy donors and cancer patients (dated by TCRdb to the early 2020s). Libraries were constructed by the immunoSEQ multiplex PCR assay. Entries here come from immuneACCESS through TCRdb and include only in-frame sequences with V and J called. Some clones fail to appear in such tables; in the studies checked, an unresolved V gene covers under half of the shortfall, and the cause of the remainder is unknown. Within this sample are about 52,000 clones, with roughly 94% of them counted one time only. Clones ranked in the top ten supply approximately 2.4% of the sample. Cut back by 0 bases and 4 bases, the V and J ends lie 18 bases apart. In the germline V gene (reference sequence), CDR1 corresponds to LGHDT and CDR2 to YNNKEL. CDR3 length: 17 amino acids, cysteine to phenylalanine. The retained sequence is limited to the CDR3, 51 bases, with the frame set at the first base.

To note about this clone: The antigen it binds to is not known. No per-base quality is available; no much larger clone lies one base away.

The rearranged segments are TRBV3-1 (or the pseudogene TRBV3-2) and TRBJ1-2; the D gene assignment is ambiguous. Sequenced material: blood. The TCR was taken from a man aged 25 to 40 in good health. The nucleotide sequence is TGTGCCAGCAGCCAAGATCTACGGGAAAGCAGGCCCTATGGCTACACCTTC. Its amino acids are CASSQDLRESRPYGYTF.